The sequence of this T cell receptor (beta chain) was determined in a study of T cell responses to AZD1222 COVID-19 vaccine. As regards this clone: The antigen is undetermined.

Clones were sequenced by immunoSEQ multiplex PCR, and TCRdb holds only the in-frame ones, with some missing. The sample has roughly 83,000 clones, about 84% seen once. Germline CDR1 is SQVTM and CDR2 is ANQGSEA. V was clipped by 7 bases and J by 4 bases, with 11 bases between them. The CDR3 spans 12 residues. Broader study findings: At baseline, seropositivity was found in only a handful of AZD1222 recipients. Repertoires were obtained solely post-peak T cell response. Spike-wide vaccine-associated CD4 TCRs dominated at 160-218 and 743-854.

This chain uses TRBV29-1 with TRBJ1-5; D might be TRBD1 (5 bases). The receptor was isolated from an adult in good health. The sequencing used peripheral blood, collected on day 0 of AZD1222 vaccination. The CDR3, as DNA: TGCAGCGCCGCGGACACAAATCAGCCCCAGCATTTT. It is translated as CSAADTNQPQHF.